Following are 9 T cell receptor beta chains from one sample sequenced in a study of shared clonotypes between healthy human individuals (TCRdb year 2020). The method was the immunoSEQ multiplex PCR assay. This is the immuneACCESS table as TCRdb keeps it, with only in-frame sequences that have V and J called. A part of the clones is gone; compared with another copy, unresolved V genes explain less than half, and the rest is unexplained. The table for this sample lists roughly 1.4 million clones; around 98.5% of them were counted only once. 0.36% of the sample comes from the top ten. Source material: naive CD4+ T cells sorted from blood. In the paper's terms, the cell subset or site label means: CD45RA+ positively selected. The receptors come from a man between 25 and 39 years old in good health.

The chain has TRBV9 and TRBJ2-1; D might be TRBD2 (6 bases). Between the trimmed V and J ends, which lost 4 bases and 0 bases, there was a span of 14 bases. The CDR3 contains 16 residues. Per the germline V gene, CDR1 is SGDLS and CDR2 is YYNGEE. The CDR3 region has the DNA TGTGCCAGCAGCCCCCTCCGGGAGAGCTCCTACAATGAGCAGTTCTTC. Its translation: CASSPLRESSYNEQFF. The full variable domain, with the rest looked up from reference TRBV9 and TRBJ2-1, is DSGVTQTPKHLITATGQRVTLRCSPRSGDLSVYWYQQSLDQGLQFLIQYYNGEERAKGNILERFSAQQFPDLHSELNLSSLELGDSALYFCASSPLRESSYNEQFFGPGTRLTVL.

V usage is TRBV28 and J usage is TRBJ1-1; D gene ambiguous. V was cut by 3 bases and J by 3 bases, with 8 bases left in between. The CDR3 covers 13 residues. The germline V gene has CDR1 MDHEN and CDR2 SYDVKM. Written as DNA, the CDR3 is TGTGCCAGCAGTTTCTTGGCCCACACTGAAGCTTTCTTT. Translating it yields CASSFLAHTEAFF.

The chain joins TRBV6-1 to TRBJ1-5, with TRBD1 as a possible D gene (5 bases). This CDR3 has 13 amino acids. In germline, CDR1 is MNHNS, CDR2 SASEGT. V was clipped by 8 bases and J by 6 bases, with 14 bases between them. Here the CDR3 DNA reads TGTGCCAGCCGCTCAGGGATTAGTCAGCCCCAGCATTTT. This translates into CASRSGISQPQHF.

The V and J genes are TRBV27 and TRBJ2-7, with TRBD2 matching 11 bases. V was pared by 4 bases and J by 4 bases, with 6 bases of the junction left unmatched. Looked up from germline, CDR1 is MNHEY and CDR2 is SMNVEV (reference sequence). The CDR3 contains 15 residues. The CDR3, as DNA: TGTGCCAGCAGTTCCTGGACTAGCGGGTCATACGAGCAGTACTTC. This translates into CASSSWTSGSYEQYF.

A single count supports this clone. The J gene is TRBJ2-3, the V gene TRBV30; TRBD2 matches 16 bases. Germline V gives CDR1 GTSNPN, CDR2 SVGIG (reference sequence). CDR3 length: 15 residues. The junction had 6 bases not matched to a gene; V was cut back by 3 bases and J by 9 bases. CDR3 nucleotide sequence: TGTGCCTGGAGGGCCGGGACTAGCGGGAGGGCGACGCAGTATTTT. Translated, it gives CAWRAGTSGRATQYF.

The CDR3 DNA sequence: TGTGCCAGCAGTTCCACTAGCGCGAAGACCCAGTACTTC. It codes for CASSSTSAKTQYF. V usage is TRBV2 and J usage is TRBJ2-5; TRBD2 agrees at 7 bases. Trimming removed 5 bases from V and 6 bases from J; junction bases left unmatched: 6. Germline CDR1 SNHLY, CDR2 FYNNEI. The CDR3 spans 13 residues.

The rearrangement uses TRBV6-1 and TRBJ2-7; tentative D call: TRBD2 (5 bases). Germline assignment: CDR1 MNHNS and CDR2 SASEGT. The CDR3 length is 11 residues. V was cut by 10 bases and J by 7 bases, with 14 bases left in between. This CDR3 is CATGLTREQYF. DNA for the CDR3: TGTGCCACCGGACTCACTAGAGAGCAGTACTTC.

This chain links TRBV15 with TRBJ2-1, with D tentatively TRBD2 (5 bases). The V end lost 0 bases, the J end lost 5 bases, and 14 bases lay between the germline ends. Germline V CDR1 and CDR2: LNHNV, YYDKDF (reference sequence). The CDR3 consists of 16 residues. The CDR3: CATSRDLGGTHNEQFF. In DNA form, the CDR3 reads TGTGCCACCAGCAGAGATCTAGGAGGTACCCACAATGAGCAGTTCTTC.

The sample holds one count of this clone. CDR3 sequence: CASRKDRGATEAFF. CDR3 bases: TGTGCCAGCAGAAAGGACAGGGGAGCCACTGAAGCTTTCTTT. The chain couples TRBV2 to TRBJ1-1; 9 bases line up with TRBD1. The germline gives CDR1 SNHLY, CDR2 FYNNEI. The CDR3 contains 14 residues. V shed 6 bases, J shed 4 bases, and the junction held 6 bases outside the gene matches. The entire variable domain, with the rest obtained from reference TRBV2 and TRBJ1-1, is as follows: EPEVTQTPSHQVTQMGQEVILRCVPISNHLYFYWYRQILGQKVEFLVSFYNNEISEKSEIFDDQFSVERPDGSNFTLKIRSTKLEDSAMYFCASRKDRGATEAFFGQGTRLTVV.